Presented here are 10 T cell receptor beta chains from one specimen sequenced in a study of cytomegalovirus exposure and HLA in healthy donors. Researchers ran the PCR with 60 Vbeta and 13 Jbeta primers. Sequencing used immunoSEQ multiplex PCR; TCRdb keeps in-frame clones, though not all of them. The sample includes some 130,000 clones. Sequencing was carried out using PBMCs. The receptor source for this set is a woman aged 35 to 49 in good health and CMV-seropositive.

DNA of the CDR3: TGTGCCAGCAGTTTATTGAGCGGGAGAGAGACCCAGTACTTC. As protein: CASSLLSGRETQYF. The chain links TRBV27 to TRBJ2-5; 8 nucleotides agree with TRBD2. The V segment lost 1 base and the J segment 4 bases; nucleotides outside the gene matches: 2. There are 14 residues in the CDR3. CDR1 is MNHEY, CDR2 SMNVEV, per germline (reference sequence).

The chain employs TRBV29-1 and TRBJ1-2; TRBD1 might be the D (6 bases). The CDR3 is 12 residues long. From germline, CDR1 is SQVTM and CDR2 ANQGSEA. V gave up 4 bases and J gave up 8 bases, with 14 bases separating them. CDR3 in DNA: TGCAGCGTTGTATTTGGACAGCCCGGCTACACCTTC. Translated, it gives CSVVFGQPGYTF.

The chain employs TRBV5-1 and TRBJ1-3, with unresolved D. Germline V gives CDR1 SGHRS, CDR2 YFSETQ. The length of the CDR3 is 13 residues. Trimming removed 4 bases at V and 4 bases at J, with 9 bases between. The chain's CDR3 is CASSVAQGNTIYF. CDR3 DNA: TGCGCCAGCAGCGTGGCACAGGGAAACACCATATATTTT.

V is TRBV28 and J is TRBJ2-7, with 7 bases fitting TRBD1. This CDR3 is 14 amino acids long. The trim removed 7 bases at V and 3 bases at J, leaving 9 bases unmatched. The V gene's germline CDR1 is MDHEN and CDR2 SYDVKM. The CDR3 DNA sequence: TGTGCCAGCACGTCCCGGGACAGAGACTACGAGCAGTACTTC. It codes for CASTSRDRDYEQYF. The complete variable domain, with remaining parts taken from reference TRBV28 and TRBJ2-7, reads DVKVTQSSRYLVKRTGEKVFLECVQDMDHENMFWYRQDPGLGLRLIYFSYDVKMKEKGDIPEGYSVSREKKERFSLILESASTNQTSMYLCASTSRDRDYEQYFGPGTRLTVT.

In DNA, the CDR3 is TGTGCCAGCAGTCACCTAGCGGGAGGCGGATACGAGCAGTACTTC. This sequence encodes CASSHLAGGGYEQYF. The chain carries TRBV27 and TRBJ2-7, with TRBD2 matching over 11 bases. Germline-derived CDR1 and CDR2 are MNHEY and SMNVEV (reference sequence). The V and J ends lost 5 bases and 4 bases, in that order; junction bases with no gene match: 7. This CDR3 spans 15 amino acids.

The chain uses TRBV29-1 and TRBJ2-1, with 7 bases matching TRBD2. This CDR3 is 16 amino acids long. Germline CDR1 SQVTM, CDR2 ANQGSEA. J gave up 1 base and V 6 bases, and 12 bases lay outside the gene matches. For the CDR3, the DNA is TGCAGCGTGGAGGGAGAACTAGCGTCATCCTACAATGAGCAGTTCTTC. It codes for CSVEGELASSYNEQFF.

V is TRBV18 and J is TRBJ2-7; 7 bases line up with TRBD1. The CDR3 consists of 15 residues. V trimming: 4 bases; J trimming: 1 base; junction bases outside the gene matches: 7. Germline lookup yields CDR1 KGHSH and CDR2 LQKENI. Here the CDR3 DNA reads TGTGCCAGCTCACTGGACCTGGGACAGTCCTACGAGCAGTACTTC. Protein: CASSLDLGQSYEQYF. Combining the CDR3 with reference TRBV18 and TRBJ2-7 gives the whole variable domain NAGVMQNPRHLVRRRGQEARLRCSPMKGHSHVYWYRQLPEEGLKFMVYLQKENIIDESGMPKERFSAEFPKEGPSILRIQQVVRGDSAAYFCASSLDLGQSYEQYFGPGTRLTVT.

The V call is TRBV11-2, the J call TRBJ2-7, with TRBD2 matching over 7 bases. This CDR3 region has 13 residues. V lost 8 bases, J lost 1 base, and 5 bases stayed unmatched. Per the germline V gene, CDR1 is SGHAT and CDR2 is FQNNGV. This CDR3 is CASDWGGSYEQYF. The CDR3 nucleotides read TGTGCCAGCGACTGGGGGGGATCCTACGAGCAGTACTTC.

CDR3 sequence (DNA): TGTGCCAGCAGCTTGGGCACAGCTCATAATGAAAAACTGTTTTTT. Its translation: CASSLGTAHNEKLFF. The genes are TRBV5-6 and TRBJ1-4; no reliable D call. The CDR3 is made up of 15 amino acids. The germline V and J ends were trimmed by 0 bases and 4 bases, with 10 bases remaining between them. Germline loops: CDR1 SGHDT, CDR2 YYEEEE.

The V and J genes are TRBV5-5 and TRBJ1-2; TRBD1 might be the D (5 bases). The CDR3 runs 15 residues. V lost 2 bases and J lost 3, with 14 bases in between. The germline V gene encodes CDR1 SGHKS and CDR2 YYEKEE (reference sequence). As DNA, the CDR3 is TGTGCCAGCAGCTTATTAGGAGGGGCGGACTATGGCTACACCTTC. It encodes CASSLLGGADYGYTF.